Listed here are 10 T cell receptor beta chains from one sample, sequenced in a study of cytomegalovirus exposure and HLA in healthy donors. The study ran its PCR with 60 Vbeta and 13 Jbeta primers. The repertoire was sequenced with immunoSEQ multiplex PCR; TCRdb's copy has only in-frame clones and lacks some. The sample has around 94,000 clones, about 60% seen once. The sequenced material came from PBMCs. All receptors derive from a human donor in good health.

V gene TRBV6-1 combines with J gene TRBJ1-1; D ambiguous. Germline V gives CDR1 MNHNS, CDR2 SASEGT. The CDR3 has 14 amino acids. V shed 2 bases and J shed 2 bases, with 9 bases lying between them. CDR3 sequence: CASSEPRRNTEAFF. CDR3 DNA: TGTGCCAGCAGTGAACCCCGTAGAAACACTGAAGCTTTCTTT.

CDR3 DNA: TGTGCCAGCCAAAAAAGCGGTGAGCGTCCAGATACGCAGTATTTT. Its protein product is CASQKSGERPDTQYF. V gene TRBV27 combines with J gene TRBJ2-3; D possibly corresponds to TRBD2 (5 bases). The CDR3 spans 15 residues. V lost 8 bases to trimming and J lost 4 bases, with 19 bases between them. CDR1 and CDR2 from the germline V gene are MNHEY and SMNVEV (reference sequence).

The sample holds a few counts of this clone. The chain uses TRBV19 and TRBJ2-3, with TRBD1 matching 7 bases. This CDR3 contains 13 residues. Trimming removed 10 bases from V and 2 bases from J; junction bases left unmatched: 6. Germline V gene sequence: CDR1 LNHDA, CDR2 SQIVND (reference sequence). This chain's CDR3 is CATRQGVTDTQYF. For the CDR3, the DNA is TGTGCCACCCGTCAGGGGGTCACAGATACGCAGTATTTT.

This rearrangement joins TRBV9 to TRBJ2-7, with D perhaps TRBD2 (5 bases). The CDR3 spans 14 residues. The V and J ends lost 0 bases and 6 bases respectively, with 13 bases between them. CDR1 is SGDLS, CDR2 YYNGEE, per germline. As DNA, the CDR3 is TGTGCCAGCAGCGTAGCAGGAGGAGGAGGCGAGCAGTACTTC. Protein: CASSVAGGGGEQYF.

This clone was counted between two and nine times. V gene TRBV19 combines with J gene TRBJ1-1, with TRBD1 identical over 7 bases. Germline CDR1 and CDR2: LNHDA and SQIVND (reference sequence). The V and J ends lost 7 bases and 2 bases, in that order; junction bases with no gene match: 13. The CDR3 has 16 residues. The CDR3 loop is CASTSTVRGRNTEAFF. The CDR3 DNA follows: TGTGCCAGTACCTCAACCGTCAGGGGGAGAAACACTGAAGCTTTCTTT.

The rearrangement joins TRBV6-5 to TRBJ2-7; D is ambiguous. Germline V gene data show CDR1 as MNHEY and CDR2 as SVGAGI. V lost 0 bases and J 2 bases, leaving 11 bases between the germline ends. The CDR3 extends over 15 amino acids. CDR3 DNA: TGTGCCAGCAGTTACTCGTACTTAACCCCCTACGAGCAGTACTTC. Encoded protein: CASSYSYLTPYEQYF.

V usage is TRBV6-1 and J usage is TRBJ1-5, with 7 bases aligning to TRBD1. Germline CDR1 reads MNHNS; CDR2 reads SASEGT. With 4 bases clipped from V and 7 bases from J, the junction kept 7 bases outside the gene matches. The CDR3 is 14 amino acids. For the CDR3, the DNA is TGTGCCAGCAGTGGGATGACAGGGCCACAGCCCCAGCATTTT. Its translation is CASSGMTGPQPQHF.

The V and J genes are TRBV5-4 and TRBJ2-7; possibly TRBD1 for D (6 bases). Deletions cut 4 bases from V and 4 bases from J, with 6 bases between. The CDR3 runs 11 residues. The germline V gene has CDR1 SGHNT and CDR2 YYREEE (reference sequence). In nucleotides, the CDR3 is TGTGCCAGCAGCCAGGGGTACGAGCAGTACTTC. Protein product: CASSQGYEQYF.

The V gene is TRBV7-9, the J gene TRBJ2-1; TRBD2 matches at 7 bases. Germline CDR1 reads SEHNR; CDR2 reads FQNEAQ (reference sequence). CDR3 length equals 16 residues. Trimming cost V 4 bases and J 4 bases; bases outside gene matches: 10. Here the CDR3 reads CASSYPMREGYNEQFF. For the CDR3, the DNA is TGTGCCAGCAGCTACCCTATGAGGGAGGGTTACAATGAGCAGTTCTTC. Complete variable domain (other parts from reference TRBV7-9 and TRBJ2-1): DTGVSQNPRHKITKRGQNVTFRCDPISEHNRLYWYRQTLGQGPEFLTYFQNEAQLEKSRLLSDRFSAERPKGSFSTLEIQRTEQGDSAMYLCASSYPMREGYNEQFFGPGTRLTVL.

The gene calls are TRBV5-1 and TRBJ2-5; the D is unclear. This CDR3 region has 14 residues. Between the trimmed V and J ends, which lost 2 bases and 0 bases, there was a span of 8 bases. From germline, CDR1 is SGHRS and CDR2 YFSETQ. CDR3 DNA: TGCGCCAGCAGCTTATCTGGGCACCAAGAGACCCAGTACTTC. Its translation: CASSLSGHQETQYF. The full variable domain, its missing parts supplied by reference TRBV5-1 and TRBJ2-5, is KAGVTQTPRYLIKTRGQQVTLSCSPISGHRSVSWYQQTPGQGLQFLFEYFSETQRNKGNFPGRFSGRQFSNSRSEMNVSTLELGDSALYLCASSLSGHQETQYFGPGTRLLVL.